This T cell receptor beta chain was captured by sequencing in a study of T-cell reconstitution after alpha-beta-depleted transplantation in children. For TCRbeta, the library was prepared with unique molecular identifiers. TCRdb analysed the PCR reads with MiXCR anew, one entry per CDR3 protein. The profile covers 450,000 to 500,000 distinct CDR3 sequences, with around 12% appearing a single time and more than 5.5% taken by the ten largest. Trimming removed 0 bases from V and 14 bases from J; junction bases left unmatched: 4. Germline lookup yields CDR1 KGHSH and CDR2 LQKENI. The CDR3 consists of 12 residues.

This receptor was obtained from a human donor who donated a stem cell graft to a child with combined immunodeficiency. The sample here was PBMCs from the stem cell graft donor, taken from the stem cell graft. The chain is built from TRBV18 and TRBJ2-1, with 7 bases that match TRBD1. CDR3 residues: CASSPPEQGKFF. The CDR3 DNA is TGTGCCAGCTCACCACCGGAACAGGGGAAGTTCTTC.